This T cell receptor (beta chain) was identified in a study of T cell responses to AZD1222 COVID-19 vaccine. Study-level background: Researchers grouped second doses given at about 4 or about 12 weeks into one pool.

General observations from the study: It was only a handful of AZD1222 recipients who were seropositive at baseline. It was only after the peak T cell response that any repertoires were sampled. White British people made up most donors, females outnumbered males, and clonal diversity was possibly underestimated.

V lost 2 bases and J lost 6, with 4 bases in between. The germline V gene encodes CDR1 KGHDR and CDR2 SFDVKD. CDR3 length: 12 amino acids. TCRdb's table, derived via immunoSEQ multiplex PCR, lists solely in-frame clones and lacks some. The repertoire holds about 180,000 clones, with 85% to 95% as singletons. In regard to this clone: Its antigen is currently unknown.

The chain couples TRBV24-1 to TRBJ1-5; D call uncertain. The sequencing here drew on peripheral blood, taken on day 0 of AZD1222 vaccination. This TCR derives from an adult in good health. CDR3 protein: CATSDYGQPQHF. The CDR3 region has the DNA TGTGCCACCAGTGATTACGGTCAGCCCCAGCATTTT.